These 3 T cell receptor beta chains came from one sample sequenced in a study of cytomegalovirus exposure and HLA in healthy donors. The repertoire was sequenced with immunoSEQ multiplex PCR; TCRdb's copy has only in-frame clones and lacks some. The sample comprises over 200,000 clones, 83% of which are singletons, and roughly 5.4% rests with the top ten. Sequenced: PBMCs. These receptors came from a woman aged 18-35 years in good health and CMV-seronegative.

CDR3 residues: CASSLWGTDNEKLFF. In DNA, the CDR3 is TGTGCCAGCAGCTTGTGGGGGACTGATAATGAAAAACTGTTTTTT. The chain links TRBV7-8 to TRBJ1-4; a possible D gene is TRBD1 (5 bases). This CDR3 has 15 amino acids. Germline CDR1 SGHVS, CDR2 FQNEAQ. Trimming shortened V by 3 bases and J by 4 bases, and 12 bases separated the two germline ends.

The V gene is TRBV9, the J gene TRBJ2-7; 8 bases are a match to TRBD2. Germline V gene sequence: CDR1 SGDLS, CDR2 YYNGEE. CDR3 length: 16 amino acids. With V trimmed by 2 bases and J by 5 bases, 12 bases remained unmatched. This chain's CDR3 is CASSVGAIGRADEQYF. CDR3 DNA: TGTGCCAGCAGCGTGGGGGCAATCGGGAGGGCCGACGAGCAGTACTTC.

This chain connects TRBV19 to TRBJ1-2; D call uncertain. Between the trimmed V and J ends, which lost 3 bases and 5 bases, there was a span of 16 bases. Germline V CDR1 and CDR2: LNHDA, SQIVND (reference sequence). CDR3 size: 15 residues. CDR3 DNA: TGTGCCAGTAGTATCGGTGGTGAGGGAGTTTATGGCTACACCTTC. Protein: CASSIGGEGVYGYTF.